This T cell receptor beta chain emerged from a study of somatic mutations in cytotoxic T cells in rheumatoid arthritis. Study context: A subset of V beta antibody-stained T-cell populations was isolated by flow sorting, reaching nearly 100% purity, and this subset included V beta1+ cells that went on to TCRB sequencing.

Healthy control status was assigned to blood donors, whose median age was about 50 years (range 21-70) and of whom 55% were female. Profiling relied on immunoSEQ multiplex PCR, and the TCRdb table lists in-frame clones only, not all of them. The sample records approximately 20,000 clones, roughly 80% being singletons. Note on this clone: Antigen unknown.

Study conclusions and caveats: Rheumatoid arthritis patients showed CD8+ clonality increasing with age, unlike healthy controls. The slightly lower representation of TRBV07 among rheumatoid arthritis patients did not undergo correction for multiple comparisons.

The germline CDR1 and CDR2 sequences are LNHDA and SQIVND (reference sequence). This CDR3 spans 11 amino acids. J was trimmed by 3 bases and V by 9 bases; bases with no gene match: 1. This sequence originates from a woman aged 50 to 60 in good health. The sequenced material came from CD8+ T cells sorted from blood. The genes are TRBV19 and TRBJ1-1; 7 bases fit TRBD1. CDR3 in amino acids: CASDRDTEAFF. CDR3 nucleotide sequence: TGTGCCAGCGACAGGGACACTGAAGCTTTCTTT.